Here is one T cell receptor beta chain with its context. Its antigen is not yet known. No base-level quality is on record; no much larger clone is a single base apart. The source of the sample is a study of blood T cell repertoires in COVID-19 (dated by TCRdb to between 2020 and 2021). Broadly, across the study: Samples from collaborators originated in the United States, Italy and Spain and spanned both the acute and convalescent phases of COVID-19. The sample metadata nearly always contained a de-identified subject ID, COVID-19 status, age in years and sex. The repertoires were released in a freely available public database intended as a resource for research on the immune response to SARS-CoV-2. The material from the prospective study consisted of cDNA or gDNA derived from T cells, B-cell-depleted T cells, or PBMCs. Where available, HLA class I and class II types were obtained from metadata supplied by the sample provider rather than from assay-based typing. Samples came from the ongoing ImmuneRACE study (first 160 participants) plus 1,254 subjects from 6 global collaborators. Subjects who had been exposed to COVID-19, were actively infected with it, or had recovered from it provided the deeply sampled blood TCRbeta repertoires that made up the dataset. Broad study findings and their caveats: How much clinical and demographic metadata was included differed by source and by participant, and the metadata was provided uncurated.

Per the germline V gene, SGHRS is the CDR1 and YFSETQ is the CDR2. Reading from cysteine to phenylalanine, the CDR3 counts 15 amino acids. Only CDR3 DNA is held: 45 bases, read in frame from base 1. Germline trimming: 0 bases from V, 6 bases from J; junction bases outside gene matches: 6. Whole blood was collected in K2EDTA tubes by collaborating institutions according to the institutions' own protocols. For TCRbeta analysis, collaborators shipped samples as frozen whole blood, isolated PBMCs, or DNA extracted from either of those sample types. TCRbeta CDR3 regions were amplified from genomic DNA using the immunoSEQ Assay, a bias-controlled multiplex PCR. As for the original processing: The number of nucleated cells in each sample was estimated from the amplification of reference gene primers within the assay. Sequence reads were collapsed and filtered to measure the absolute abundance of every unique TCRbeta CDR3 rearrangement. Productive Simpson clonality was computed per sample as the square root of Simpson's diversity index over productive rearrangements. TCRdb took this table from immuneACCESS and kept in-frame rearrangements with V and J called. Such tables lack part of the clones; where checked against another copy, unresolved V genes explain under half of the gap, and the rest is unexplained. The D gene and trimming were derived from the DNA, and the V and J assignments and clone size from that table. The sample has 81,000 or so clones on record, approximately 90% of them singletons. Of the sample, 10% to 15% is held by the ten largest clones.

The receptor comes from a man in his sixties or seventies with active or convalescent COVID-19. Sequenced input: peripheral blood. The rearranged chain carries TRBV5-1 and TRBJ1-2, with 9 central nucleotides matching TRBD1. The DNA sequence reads TGCGCCAGCAGCTTGGAGGGACAGGGTATGGATGGCTACACCTTC. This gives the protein CASSLEGQGMDGYTF.